These T cell receptor beta chains were read from a single sample in a study of Ad26.COV2.S vaccination and SARS-CoV-2 variants. Measured with immunoSEQ multiplex PCR; TCRdb has only the in-frame clones, and not every one. Among fewer than 600,000 clones listed, 80% to 90% were seen once. The material was peripheral blood, obtained in a trial of Ad26.COV2.S vaccine versus placebo. Source of these receptors: a person aged 18-60 years who received the Ad26.COV2.S COVID-19 vaccine or a placebo. The conserved cysteine and the conserved F or W are not part of the CDR3 here. Each record gives: J gene, V gene, CDR3 protein.

>TRBJ2-5|TRBV5-6
ASSLAGQGTQY
>TRBJ1-2|TRBV7-9
ASSLNDRLNYGYT
>TRBJ1-5|TRBV6-1
ASSGFGQGHNQPQH
>TRBJ1-1|TRBV7-8
ASSLVQGSTEAF
>TRBJ2-1|TRBV7-9
ASSLMGAGNEQF
>TRBJ2-3|TRBV3-1/TRBV3-2
ASSQDGSGLAGVTQY
>TRBJ2-7|TRBV18
ASSPGDGYEQY
>TRBJ1-2|TRBV23-1
ASSLTTGPYGYT
>TRBJ2-7|TRBV11-1
ASSATGTGSYEQY
>TRBJ2-1|TRBV7-6
ASSLGGTFQGEQF
>TRBJ1-1|TRBV4-1
ASSQMTGPEAF
>TRBJ1-2|TRBV5-1
ASSRTGNTGGYT
>TRBJ1-2|TRBV19
ASSISGSGYT
>TRBJ2-1|TRBV13
ASSLGTSGSSYNEQF
>TRBJ2-7|TRBV28
ASWTGPYEQY
>TRBJ2-5|TRBV19
ASSKPGLAGQETQY
>TRBJ1-2|TRBV6-5
ASTRQGGHGYT
>TRBJ1-5|TRBV3-1/TRBV3-2
ASSQGLTNQPQH
>TRBJ1-1|TRBV12-5
ASGWFGQGANTEAF
>TRBJ2-2|TRBV6-2/TRBV6-3
ASSLLGAGAGELF
>TRBJ1-2|TRBV19
ASSRGGTGNYGYT
>TRBJ1-1|TRBV7-3
ASSRGGYNTEAF
>TRBJ2-1|TRBV4-2
ASSQHPIPVSTDEQF
>TRBJ2-7|TRBV7-4
ASSLGAGGPYEQY
>TRBJ2-5|TRBV9
ASSVGGTTKETQY
>TRBJ2-5|TRBV29-1
SVYLFPKETQY
>TRBJ2-1|TRBV28
ASSLRSLREGEQF
>TRBJ1-3|TRBV9
ASSVGGDGNTIY
>TRBJ1-2|TRBV19
ASYMRPGTGTGYT
>TRBJ1-2|TRBV9
ASSVDADGIYYGYT
>TRBJ1-2|TRBV4-3
ASSQDRAGFGYT
>TRBJ2-7|TRBV27
ASSLSGHGTYEQY